The rows below give T cell receptor beta chains drawn from one sample of a study of naive CD8 T cells in extremely preterm neonates. Profiling relied on immunoSEQ multiplex PCR, and the TCRdb table lists in-frame clones only, not all of them. The data hold 4,500 to 6,500 clones, with 95% to 97% observed a single time. The sequenced sample consisted of naive CD8+ T cells from blood. These receptor sequences come from a human donor in good health. Each CDR3 is given with its conserved first and last residue. D genes are given only for firm matches. Rows may omit the clone size; those that give it use once, few, many or a size class.

once | TRBD2 | TRBJ2-5 | TRBV28 | CASTTGGEGFWEQYF | TGTGCCAGCACCACGGGGGGGGAGGGCTTCTGGGAGCAGTACTTC
- | - | TRBJ1-5 | TRBV7-2 | CASSLGGEKPQHF | TGTGCCAGCAGCTTGGGAGGGGAAAAGCCCCAGCATTTT
- | TRBD1 | TRBJ2-3 | TRBV9 | CASSTRGRMGDTQYF | TGTGCCAGCAGCACTAGGGGGCGGATGGGGGATACGCAGTATTTT
- | TRBD2 | TRBJ2-1 | TRBV5-1 | CASSSGLATYNEQFF | TGCGCCAGCAGCTCTGGACTAGCGACCTACAATGAGCAGTTCTTC
- | - | TRBJ1-1 | TRBV7-9 | CASSLGGQEAFF | TGTGCCAGCAGCTTAGGGGGACAAGAAGCTTTCTTT
- | - | TRBJ2-5 | TRBV9 | CAAGPSETQYF | TGTGCCGCGGGTCCCTCGGAGACCCAGTACTTC
- | - | TRBJ2-5 | TRBV6-6 | CASSSRQETQYF | TGTGCCAGCAGTTCCCGTCAAGAGACCCAGTACTTC
- | TRBD1 | TRBJ2-1 | TRBV6-5 | CASRGTGRFYNEQFF | TGTGCCAGCAGGGGGACAGGGAGGTTTTACAATGAGCAGTTCTTC
- | TRBD2 | TRBJ2-5 | TRBV4-2 | CASSQGSWIKAGRETQYF | TGTGCCAGCAGCCAAGGGTCGTGGATAAAAGCGGGGCGGGAGACCCAGTACTTC
once | TRBD2 | TRBJ2-1 | TRBV13 | CASSRGLAGGPPFF | TGTGCCAGCAGCCGCGGGCTAGCGGGAGGGCCTCCGTTCTTC
- | - | TRBJ1-6 | TRBV15 | CAASPRYNSPLHF | TGTGCCGCCTCGCCTCGGTATAATTCACCCCTCCACTTT
- | - | TRBJ2-7 | TRBV6-5 | CASTPPRVEGEQYF | TGTGCCAGCACCCCGCCAAGGGTCGAGGGCGAGCAGTACTTC
- | TRBD1 | TRBJ1-1 | TRBV19 | CASSVDRVRVAEAFF | TGTGCCAGTAGTGTCGACAGGGTAAGGGTGGCTGAAGCTTTCTTT
- | - | TRBJ1-2 | TRBV19 | CASSIQGNYGYTF | TGTGCCAGTAGTATACAGGGGAACTATGGCTACACCTTC
- | - | TRBJ2-1 | TRBV6-6 | CASRPNRYPLDEQFF | TGTGCCAGCAGACCAAACAGATACCCGTTGGATGAGCAGTTCTTC
- | - | TRBJ2-7 | TRBV5-1 | CASSLDPRGYEQYF | TGCGCCAGCAGCTTGGACCCGCGGGGCTACGAGCAGTACTTC
- | - | TRBJ1-1 | TRBV25-1 | CASSEYKGLGTEAFF | TGTGCCAGCAGTGAATATAAGGGGCTGGGCACTGAAGCTTTCTTT
- | - | TRBJ1-6 | TRBV19 | CASRDNPYNSPLHF | TGTGCCAGCCGGGACAATCCATATAATTCACCCCTCCACTTT
- | - | TRBJ2-6 | TRBV2 | CASSEGRAGANVLTF | TGTGCCAGCAGTGAAGGCAGGGCCGGGGCCAACGTCCTGACTTTC
once | TRBD1 | TRBJ1-5 | TRBV2 | CASRDRGLSNQPQHF | TGTGCCAGCAGGGACAGGGGGCTGAGTAATCAGCCCCAGCATTTT
- | TRBD2 | TRBJ2-1 | TRBV28 | CASSLPREGTYNEQFF | TGTGCCAGCAGTTTACCGAGGGAGGGCACCTACAATGAGCAGTTCTTC
- | TRBD1 | TRBJ1-5 | TRBV28 | CASRGQNQPQHF | TGTGCCAGCAGGGGACAGAATCAGCCCCAGCATTTT
- | - | TRBJ1-1 | TRBV5-1 | CASSLDIITEAFF | TGCGCCAGCAGCTTGGATATTATCACTGAAGCTTTCTTT
- | TRBD2 | TRBJ2-3 | TRBV9 | CASSAGTSGYTDTQYF | TGTGCCAGCAGCGCCGGGACTAGCGGGTATACAGATACGCAGTATTTT
- | TRBD1 | TRBJ2-5 | TRBV4-2 | CASSQLQGAMGETQYF | TGTGCCAGCAGCCAGCTACAGGGGGCGATGGGAGAGACCCAGTACTTC
- | - | TRBJ1-2 | TRBV30 | CAWSHPRGGDGYTF | TGTGCCTGGAGTCATCCCCGGGGAGGGGATGGCTACACCTTC
- | TRBD2 | TRBJ2-5 | TRBV4-3 | CASSQGIAGGPGETQYF | TGCGCCAGCAGCCAAGGAATAGCGGGGGGGCCCGGGGAGACCCAGTACTTC
- | - | TRBJ2-1 | TRBV11-1 | CASIKQGGEQFF | TGTGCCAGCATCAAGCAGGGGGGTGAGCAGTTCTTC
- | - | TRBJ1-6 | TRBV7-2 | CASSLGRPPAPLHF | TGTGCCAGCAGCTTAGGCCGTCCCCCGGCACCCCTCCACTTT
- | - | TRBJ1-1 | TRBV25-1 | CASSGVRRNTEAFF | TGTGCCAGCAGTGGAGTTCGGAGGAACACTGAAGCTTTCTTT
- | TRBD2 | TRBJ2-5 | TRBV7-6 | CASSPPGTSGGKETQYF | TGTGCCAGCAGCCCGCCCGGGACTAGCGGGGGAAAAGAGACCCAGTACTTC
- | - | TRBJ1-5 | TRBV6-1 | CAYRYSNQPQHF | TGTGCCTATAGGTATAGCAATCAGCCCCAACATTTT
- | - | TRBJ2-4 | TRBV7-5 | CARSEALAKNIQYF | TGTGCCAGAAGTGAGGCCCTAGCCAAAAACATTCAGTACTTC
- | - | TRBJ1-2 | TRBV7-2 | CASSWRDSSKGGYTF | TGTGCCAGCAGCTGGAGGGATTCTAGCAAAGGTGGCTACACCTTC
- | - | TRBJ1-2 | TRBV7-9 | CASSRKYSPVNYGYTF | TGTGCCAGCAGCCGAAAATACAGTCCGGTCAACTATGGCTACACCTTC
- | - | TRBJ1-6 | TRBV5-1 | CASSLGEGGSPLHF | TGCGCCAGCAGCTTAGGGGAAGGGGGTTCACCCCTCCACTTT
once | - | TRBJ1-2 | TRBV5-1 | CASSPTYDYGYTF | TGCGCCAGCAGCCCTACCTATGACTATGGCTACACCTTC
- | - | TRBJ1-2 | TRBV28 | CASSHLVWGGYGYTF | TGTGCCAGCAGTCACCTGGTTTGGGGGGGGTATGGCTACACCTTC
- | TRBD1 | TRBJ2-2 | TRBV7-3 | CASSLLPGQGDTGELFF | TGTGCCAGCAGCTTATTGCCGGGACAGGGGGACACCGGGGAGCTGTTTTTT
- | TRBD1 | TRBJ1-4 | TRBV30 | CAWGTGKTNEKLFF | TGTGCCTGGGGGACAGGGAAAACTAATGAAAAACTGTTTTTT
- | - | TRBJ1-2 | TRBV4-1 | CASSQGEIANYGYTF | TGCGCCAGCAGCCAAGGGGAGATAGCTAACTATGGCTACACCTTC
- | - | TRBJ2-7 | TRBV5-6 | CASSAGVGDRHEQYF | TGTGCCAGCAGCGCAGGGGTAGGGGACCGCCACGAGCAGTACTTC
- | TRBD2 | TRBJ2-7 | TRBV28 | CASSWASGSYEQYF | TGTGCCAGCAGTTGGGCTAGCGGGAGCTACGAGCAGTACTTC
- | TRBD2 | TRBJ2-7 | TRBV11-1 | CASATGGAPYEQYF | TGTGCCAGCGCGACGGGGGGGGCCCCCTACGAGCAGTACTTC
- | - | TRBJ2-3 | TRBV2 | CASSDRGTDTQYF | TGTGCCAGCAGTGACAGGGGAACAGATACGCAGTATTTT
- | TRBD1 | TRBJ1-2 | TRBV7-3 | CASSAGPTGAYGYTF | TGTGCCAGCAGCGCCGGCCCAACAGGGGCCTATGGCTACACCTTC
once | TRBD1 | TRBJ1-1 | TRBV7-9 | CASSLSRDRAEAFF | TGTGCCAGCAGCTTGAGCCGGGACAGGGCTGAAGCTTTCTTT
- | - | TRBJ1-5 | TRBV28 | CASRGTGNQPQHF | TGTGCCAGCAGAGGGACTGGCAATCAGCCCCAGCATTTT